This TCR beta chain was recovered during a study of OX40 agonist ivuxolimab in advanced cancers. Study-level background: As their treatment, patients were administered ivuxolimab, an agonistic anti-OX40 (CD134) antibody. Study conclusions and caveats: Dosing at 0.1 to 3.0 mg/kg was accompanied by clonal expansion of CD4+ and CD8+ blood T cells by week 6.

In regard to this clone: Its antigen is still unknown.

Data came from immunoSEQ multiplex PCR; TCRdb stores just in-frame clones and leaves some out. The sample records fewer than 120,000 clones, roughly 90% being singletons. This specimen was CD4+ or CD8+ T cells sorted from blood, taken in a trial of the OX40 agonist ivuxolimab. The clonotype originates from an adult with an advanced solid tumor such as melanoma, head and neck, liver or kidney cancer.

CDR3 region: CSTSHTDTQYF. The CDR3 region has the DNA TGCAGTACCTCCCATACAGATACGCAGTATTTT. The chain links TRBV20-1 to TRBJ2-3; D gene uncertain. V was clipped by 8 bases and J by 3 bases, with 9 bases between them. CDR1 and CDR2 (germline): DFQATT, SNEGSKA (reference sequence). The CDR3 sequence is 11 residues long.